The text below deals with one TCR beta chain. Its antigen is unidentified. These data come from a study of T cell responses to AZD1222 COVID-19 vaccine. This CDR3 has 18 amino acids. Germline V lookup: CDR1 LGHNT, CDR2 FRNRAP. V lost 3 bases and J 2 bases, leaving 22 bases between the germline ends. Produced via immunoSEQ multiplex PCR; TCRdb's table is partial and in-frame only. The sample consists of around 150,000 clones, roughly 90% of them appearing once. General study findings and limits: Repertoire sampling was restricted to post-peak T cell response timepoints. At baseline, seropositivity was found in only a handful of AZD1222 recipients. Of spike-specific TCRs, nearly half reportedly target regions left unmutated in variants.

This sequence was found in an adult who received the AZD1222 COVID-19 vaccine. The starting material was peripheral blood, obtained 28 days after the second AZD1222 dose. This chain connects TRBV12-5 to TRBJ1-1; a possible D gene is TRBD1 (5 bases). This CDR3 reads CASGFDRGPEFINTEAFF. CDR3 DNA sequence: TGTGCTAGTGGTTTTGACAGAGGCCCCGAATTTATTAACACTGAAGCTTTCTTT.